Shown below are 18 T cell receptor beta chains from a single sample sequenced in a study of lymphopenia after photon versus proton radiotherapy. Profiling relied on immunoSEQ multiplex PCR, and the TCRdb table lists in-frame clones only, not all of them. The sample shows tens of thousands of clones, about 82% of them seen only once. This sample comprised peripheral blood, obtained from a patient treated with proton-based radiotherapy. These receptors were collected from a woman in her seventies with pancreatic cancer. Some clones in this sample may be carry-over from other donors' samples.

The chain joins TRBV7-3 to TRBJ2-2; 7 positions agree with TRBD2. Germline values: CDR1 SGHTA, CDR2 FQGTGA. The CDR3 loop spans 13 amino acids. Germline trimming cut 2 bases from V and 7 bases from J; bases unmatched to any gene: 1. CDR3 bases: TGTGCCAGCAGCTTAGGCGGGAGCGGGGAGCTGTTTTTT. This codes for CASSLGGSGELFF.

The genes are TRBV7-2 and TRBJ2-1; D is uncertain. Trimming cost V 1 base and J 4 bases, with 11 bases left between them. The germline CDR1 and CDR2 sequences are SGHTA and FQGNSA. This CDR3 contains 15 residues. The CDR3 sequence is CASSLGSQRYNEQFF. In DNA form, the CDR3 reads TGTGCCAGCAGCTTAGGGTCCCAGCGTTACAATGAGCAGTTCTTC.

This clone was counted a single time. J is TRBJ2-5 and V is TRBV7-9; 7 positions agree with TRBD2. This CDR3 spans 17 amino acids. Looked up from germline, CDR1 is SEHNR and CDR2 is FQNEAQ (reference sequence). V was pared by 1 base and J by 3 bases, with 11 bases of the junction left unmatched. CDR3 sequence: CASSLDEPSGTKETQYF. CDR3 coding DNA: TGTGCCAGCAGCTTAGATGAGCCTAGCGGAACAAAAGAGACCCAGTACTTC.

The V and J genes are TRBV11-3 and TRBJ1-3; perhaps TRBD1 as D (5 bases). The CDR3 runs to 14 residues. Germline CDR1 reads SGHNT; CDR2 reads YENEEA. The germline V and J ends were trimmed by 5 bases and 2 bases, with 10 bases remaining between them. DNA for the CDR3: TGTGCCAGCAGCCAGACAGCCACTGGAAACACCATATATTTT. Translating gives CASSQTATGNTIYF.

This chain joins TRBV6-1 and TRBJ1-2; D remains ambiguous. V gave up 0 bases and J gave up 12 bases, with 14 bases separating them. CDR1 is MNHNS, CDR2 SASEGT, per germline. The CDR3 runs to 13 residues. The CDR3 is CASSEAYRAGNTF. The CDR3 DNA is TGTGCCAGCAGTGAAGCTTACCGGGCCGGCAACACCTTC.

The chain carries TRBV19 and TRBJ1-1; D gene uncertain. Germline V gives CDR1 LNHDA, CDR2 SQIVND (reference sequence). Trimming left V 4 bases short and J 1 base short, with 7 bases between. The CDR3 spans 13 residues. CDR3 region: CASSRPRNTEAFF. CDR3 sequence (DNA): TGTGCCAGTAGTAGACCAAGGAACACTGAAGCTTTCTTT.

The chain couples TRBV18 to TRBJ2-1, with 13 bases lining up with TRBD2. V dropped 5 bases and J dropped 7; count of bases not matched to a gene: 5. Germline V gene lookup returns CDR1 KGHSH and CDR2 LQKENI. This CDR3 has 15 residues. DNA for the CDR3: TGTGCCAGCTCATCCCGGACTAGCGGGAGTAATGAGCAGTTCTTC. Its translation is CASSSRTSGSNEQFF.

The chain uses TRBV4-3 and TRBJ1-2; D not resolved. CDR3 size: 16 residues. The germline V gene encodes CDR1 LGHNA and CDR2 YSLEER. V lost 4 bases to trimming and J lost 3 bases, with 18 bases between them. In DNA, the CDR3 is TGCGCCAGCAGCCCTATCACACAAGGGAGTGACTATGGCTACACCTTC. Residues: CASSPITQGSDYGYTF.

This rearrangement joins TRBV27 to TRBJ2-3; D is perhaps TRBD2 (5 bases). Germline-derived CDR1 and CDR2 are MNHEY and SMNVEV (reference sequence). The CDR3 spans 15 residues. Trimming shortened V by 5 bases and J by 0 bases, and 12 bases separated the two germline ends. This chain's CDR3 is CASSITSLSTDTQYF. DNA for the CDR3: TGTGCCAGCAGTATAACTAGTCTGAGCACAGATACGCAGTATTTT.

The V gene is TRBV7-2, the J gene TRBJ2-1, with 8 bases matching TRBD2. The trim removed 5 bases at V and 6 bases at J, leaving 9 bases unmatched. The germline V gene encodes CDR1 SGHTA and CDR2 FQGNSA. This CDR3 spans 15 amino acids. The chain's CDR3 is CASSPLGSGSNEQFF. CDR3 nucleotides: TGTGCCAGCAGCCCCCTGGGGAGCGGGAGCAATGAGCAGTTCTTC.

This chain joins TRBV27 and TRBJ1-6; 7 bases match TRBD1. Trimming at V came to 3 bases and at J to 7 bases, leaving 6 bases not matched to a gene. CDR3 size: 15 residues. Germline V lookup: CDR1 MNHEY, CDR2 SMNVEV (reference sequence). Written as DNA, the CDR3 is TGTGCCAGCAGTTTGACAGGGAGTACGAATTCACCCCTCCACTTT. It is translated as CASSLTGSTNSPLHF.

The genes are TRBV30 and TRBJ1-5; weak D call: TRBD1 (6 bases). Germline V gene data show CDR1 as GTSNPN and CDR2 as SVGIG (reference sequence). V was shortened by 5 bases and J by 2 bases, with 10 bases between the two germline ends. The CDR3 is 13 residues long. CDR3 sequence: CAWSPGGNQPQHF. For the CDR3, the DNA is TGTGCCTGGTCGCCAGGGGGCAATCAGCCCCAGCATTTT.

The chain recombines TRBV2 with TRBJ1-2; D not resolved. The CDR3 is made up of 14 amino acids. Trimming stripped 2 bases from V and 4 bases from J, with 11 bases between. The germline V gene encodes CDR1 SNHLY and CDR2 FYNNEI. DNA for the CDR3: TGTGCCAGCAGTGAATCCCCCGTCGGCTATGGCTACACCTTC. Protein sequence: CASSESPVGYGYTF.

The chain has TRBV5-1 and TRBJ2-3, with TRBD2 as a possible D gene (6 bases). CDR3 length: 15 residues. V lost 7 bases, J lost 0 bases, and 15 bases lay in between. The germline gives CDR1 SGHRS, CDR2 YFSETQ. This CDR3 is CASLATAGSTDTQYF. The CDR3 coding sequence is TGCGCCAGCCTAGCAACGGCGGGGAGCACAGATACGCAGTATTTT.

The gene calls are TRBV18 and TRBJ2-7, with D possibly TRBD1 on 5 matching bases. CDR1 and CDR2 from the germline V gene are KGHSH and LQKENI. V was cut by 3 bases and J by 0 bases, with 6 bases left in between. This CDR3 has 13 residues. The DNA of the CDR3 is TGTGCCAGCTCACCTAGGGGCTCCTACGAGCAGTACTTC. Residues: CASSPRGSYEQYF.

The rearrangement joins TRBV2 to TRBJ1-5; the D gene is possibly TRBD1 (5 bases). Germline V CDR1 and CDR2: SNHLY, FYNNEI. CDR3 size: 15 residues. Between the trimmed V and J ends, which lost 4 bases and 4 bases, there was a span of 14 bases. CDR3 nucleotides: TGTGCCAGCAGTGCACCCCCAGGGAGGAATCAGCCCCAGCATTTT. Translated: CASSAPPGRNQPQHF.

This clone has a single count. The rearrangement links TRBV2 to TRBJ2-7, with 13 bases that match TRBD2. The germline gives CDR1 SNHLY, CDR2 FYNNEI. The J segment lost 7 bases and the V segment lost 7 bases, leaving 10 bases of the junction unmatched. The CDR3 length is 15 residues. CDR3 sequence reads: CASIRGLAGEGEQYF. The CDR3 DNA is TGTGCCAGCATTAGAGGACTAGCGGGAGAGGGGGAGCAGTACTTC.

This chain connects TRBV27 to TRBJ2-1; 9 positions agree with TRBD2. Germline V gene lookup returns CDR1 MNHEY and CDR2 SMNVEV (reference sequence). This CDR3 comprises 15 residues. Unmatched junction bases numbered 7, after V lost 3 bases and J lost 7 bases. The CDR3 loop reads CASSFGGRAKNEQFF. The CDR3 DNA reads as TGTGCCAGCAGTTTCGGCGGGAGGGCCAAGAATGAGCAGTTCTTC.